One and the same sample provided the 3 T cell receptor beta chains below, sequenced in a study of blood T cell repertoires in COVID-19. Profiled with immunoSEQ multiplex PCR; TCRdb holds only in-frame clones, not every one. The profile shows roughly 200,000 clones, 76% of them singletons. Sequenced input: peripheral blood. The source is a woman in her forties or fifties with active or convalescent COVID-19.

The chain couples TRBV5-1 to TRBJ1-1; 9 bases line up with TRBD1. The V gene end was trimmed by 4 bases and the J gene end by 0 bases; junction bases not matched to a gene: 10. This CDR3 comprises 17 residues. Germline assignment: CDR1 SGHRS and CDR2 YFSETQ. CDR3 DNA sequence: TGCGCCAGCAGCCCTGGGACAGGGTGGGATCTGAACACTGAAGCTTTCTTT. The encoded protein is CASSPGTGWDLNTEAFF.

This chain joins TRBV7-9 and TRBJ1-5; tentative D call: TRBD1 (6 bases). The CDR3 consists of 16 residues. V was shortened by 5 bases and J by 2 bases, with 16 bases between the two germline ends. From germline, CDR1 is SEHNR and CDR2 FQNEAQ (reference sequence). CDR3 sequence (DNA): TGTGCCAGCAGCGCGCTAGGGGGTACCGGCAATCAGCCCCAGCATTTT. Its protein product is CASSALGGTGNQPQHF.

This chain links TRBV14 with TRBJ1-6; D is unresolved. From germline, CDR1 is SGHDN and CDR2 FVKESK. CDR3 length equals 13 residues. V shed 5 bases and J shed 8 bases, with 10 bases lying between them. The CDR3 DNA reads as TGTGCCAGCAGCACAGAATGGGATTCACCCCTCCACTTT. Translating it yields CASSTEWDSPLHF.